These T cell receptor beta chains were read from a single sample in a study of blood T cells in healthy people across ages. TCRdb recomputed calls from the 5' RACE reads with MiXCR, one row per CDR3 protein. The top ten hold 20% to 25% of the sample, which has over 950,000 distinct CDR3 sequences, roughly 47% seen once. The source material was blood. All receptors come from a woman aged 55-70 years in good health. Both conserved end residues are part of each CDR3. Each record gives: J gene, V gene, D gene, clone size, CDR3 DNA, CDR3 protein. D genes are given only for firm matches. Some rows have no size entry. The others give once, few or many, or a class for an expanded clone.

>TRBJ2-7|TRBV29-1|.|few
TGCAGCGCCATCCTTCTAGCGTTCTCCTACGAGCAGTACTTC
CSAILLAFSYEQYF
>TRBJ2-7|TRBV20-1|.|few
TGCAGTGCTCCCGAGATGGCCCTGACTGCCTACGAGCAGTACTTC
CSAPEMALTAYEQYF
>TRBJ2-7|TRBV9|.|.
TGTGCCAGCAGCGCGGGCGAGGGATTGCCGCGCGAGCAGTACTTC
CASSAGEGLPREQYF
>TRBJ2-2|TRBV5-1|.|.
TGCGCCAGCAGCTTGGGACAGACTCGAAACACCGGGGAGCTGTTTTTT
CASSLGQTRNTGELFF
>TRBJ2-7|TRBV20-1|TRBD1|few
TGCAGTGCTAGAATACAGGGGGGCGAGCAGTACTTC
CSARIQGGEQYF
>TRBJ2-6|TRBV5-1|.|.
TGCGCCAGCAGCGCGGGACGAAACCCTGGGGCCAACGTCCTGACTTTC
CASSAGRNPGANVLTF
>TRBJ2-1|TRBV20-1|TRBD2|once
TGCAGTGCTAGGGACGTGGAGCGGGAGGGGGAGTTCTTC
CSARDVEREGEFF
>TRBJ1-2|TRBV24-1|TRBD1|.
TGTGCCACCAGTGACCCCAGTACAGGGGCGGCTGGCTACACCTTC
CATSDPSTGAAGYTF
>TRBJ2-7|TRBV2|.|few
TGTGCCAGCACTCCGGGGCAAGGCTACGAGCAGTACTTC
CASTPGQGYEQYF
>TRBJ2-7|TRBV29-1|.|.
TGCAGCGTGGAGGACAGAACCAGATCCTACGAGCAGTACTTC
CSVEDRTRSYEQYF
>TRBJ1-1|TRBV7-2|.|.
TGTGCCAGCAGCTTCACAGTAGACACTGAAGCTTTCTTT
CASSFTVDTEAFF
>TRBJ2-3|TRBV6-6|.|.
TGTGCCAGCAGCGGGAGAGTCACAGATACGCAGTATTTT
CASSGRVTDTQYF
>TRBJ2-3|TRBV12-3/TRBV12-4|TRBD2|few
TGTGCCAGCAGCCCCTCAGCGGGAAGATTTACAGATACGCAGTATTTT
CASSPSAGRFTDTQYF
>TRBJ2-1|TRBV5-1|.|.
TGCGCCAGCAGCGCCCTTTTGGAGCCGTTTGCTTACAATGAGCAGTTCTTC
CASSALLEPFAYNEQFF
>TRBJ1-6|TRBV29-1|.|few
TGCAGCGCCTCCCGGAATTCACCCCTCCACTTT
CSASRNSPLHF
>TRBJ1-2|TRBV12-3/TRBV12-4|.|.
TGTGCCAGCGGTTTAGGGACGGCTGGCTACACCTTC
CASGLGTAGYTF